This T cell receptor beta chain was captured by sequencing in a study of control samples from healthy donors and cancer patients. The data were produced by immunoSEQ multiplex PCR, yet TCRdb's version contains in-frame clones alone and is incomplete. The top ten clones hold approximately 6.3% of a sample with hundreds of thousands of clones, about nine tenths of them seen once. Sequenced material: PBMCs. This receptor was obtained from a man between 40 and 49 years old with head and neck cancer.

CDR3 sequence: CASSFRVLGQPQHF. The CDR3 DNA follows: TGTGCCAGCAGCTTTAGGGTGTTGGGGCAGCCCCAGCATTTT. V gene TRBV3-1 (or the pseudogene TRBV3-2) combines with J gene TRBJ1-5; D call uncertain. This CDR3 has 14 amino acids. The germline V and J ends were trimmed by 5 bases and 7 bases, with 15 bases remaining between them. Germline values: CDR1 LGHDT, CDR2 YNNKEL (reference sequence).